The clone carrying this T cell receptor beta chain is a singleton in its sample. The data were obtained in a study of neoadjuvant anti-PD-1 for oral cavity cancer. The assay was immunoSEQ multiplex PCR, and TCRdb's table has in-frame clones only and misses some. Of under 15,000 clones listed, approximately 70% are singletons. The clonotype originates from a person aged 35-79 years with oral cavity squamous cell carcinoma. The sequenced sample was PBMCs, obtained before nivolumab (anti-PD-1) treatment.

In DNA, the CDR3 is TGTGCCAGCAGTATTAGCGGGAGGACCTGGGATACGCAGTATTTT. As protein: CASSISGRTWDTQYF. J is TRBJ2-3 and V is TRBV2; 10 bases are a match to TRBD2. V was clipped by 5 bases and J by 6 bases; unmatched bases: 8. The CDR3 contains 15 residues. Germline V CDR1 and CDR2: SNHLY, FYNNEI. The whole variable domain, filled in from reference TRBV2 and TRBJ2-3, reads EPEVTQTPSHQVTQMGQEVILRCVPISNHLYFYWYRQILGQKVEFLVSFYNNEISEKSEIFDDQFSVERPDGSNFTLKIRSTKLEDSAMYFCASSISGRTWDTQYFGPGTRLTVL.